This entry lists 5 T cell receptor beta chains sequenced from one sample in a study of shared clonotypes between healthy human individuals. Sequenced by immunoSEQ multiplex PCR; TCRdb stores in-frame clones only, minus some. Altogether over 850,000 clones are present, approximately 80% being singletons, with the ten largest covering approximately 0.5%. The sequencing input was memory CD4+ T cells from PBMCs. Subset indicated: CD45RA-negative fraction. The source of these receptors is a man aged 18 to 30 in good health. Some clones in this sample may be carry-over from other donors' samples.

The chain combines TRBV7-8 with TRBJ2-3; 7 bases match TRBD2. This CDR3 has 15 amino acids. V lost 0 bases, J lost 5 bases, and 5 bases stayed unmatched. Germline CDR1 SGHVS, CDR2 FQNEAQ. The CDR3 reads CASSLAGGQGDTQYF. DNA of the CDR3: TGTGCCAGCAGCTTAGCGGGAGGGCAGGGAGATACGCAGTATTTT.

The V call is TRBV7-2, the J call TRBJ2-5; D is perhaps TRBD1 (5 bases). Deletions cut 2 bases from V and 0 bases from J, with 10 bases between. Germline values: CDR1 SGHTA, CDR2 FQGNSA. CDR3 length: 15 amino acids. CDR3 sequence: CASSLLVQDQETQYF. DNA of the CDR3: TGTGCCAGCAGCTTATTGGTACAGGACCAAGAGACCCAGTACTTC.

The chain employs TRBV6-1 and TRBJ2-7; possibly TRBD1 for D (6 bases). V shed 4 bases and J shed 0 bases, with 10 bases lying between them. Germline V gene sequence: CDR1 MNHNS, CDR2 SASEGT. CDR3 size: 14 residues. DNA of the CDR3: TGTGCCAGCAGTGCAGACAGGAGCTCCTACGAGCAGTACTTC. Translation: CASSADRSSYEQYF.

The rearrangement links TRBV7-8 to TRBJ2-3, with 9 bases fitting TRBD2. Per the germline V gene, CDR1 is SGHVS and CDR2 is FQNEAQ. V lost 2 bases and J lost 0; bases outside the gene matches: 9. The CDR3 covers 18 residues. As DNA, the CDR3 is TGTGCCAGCAGCTTAACCAGCGGGAGGCGAAGAAGCACAGATACGCAGTATTTT. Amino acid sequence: CASSLTSGRRRSTDTQYF.

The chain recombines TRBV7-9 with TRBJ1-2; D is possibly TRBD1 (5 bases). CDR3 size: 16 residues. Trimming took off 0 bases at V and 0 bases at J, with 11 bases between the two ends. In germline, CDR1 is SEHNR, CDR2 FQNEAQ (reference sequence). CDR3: CASSLAGDSANYGYTF. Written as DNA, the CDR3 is TGTGCCAGCAGCTTAGCTGGGGACTCAGCTAACTATGGCTACACCTTC.